This T cell receptor (beta chain) came from a study of blood T cell repertoires in COVID-19. Trimming pared 0 bases from V and 4 bases from J, leaving 13 bases between. CDR1 is MGHRA, CDR2 YSYEKL, per germline. The CDR3 is 16 residues long. Assay: immunoSEQ multiplex PCR; the TCRdb copy retains only in-frame clones and omits some. The repertoire includes over 300,000 clones, over 75% of them detected once, and approximately 9.8% sits in the top ten. The participants were between roughly 18 and 89 years old and came from 24 US areas. Participant-reported clinical history was the basis for cohort assignment.

J is TRBJ1-5 and V is TRBV4-1, with a weak D call TRBD1 (6 bases). The sequencing sample was made of PBMCs or T cells enriched from blood (not recorded which). This TCR was sampled from a woman aged 40 to 55 who had recovered from COVID-19. This CDR3 reads CASSQEGGAVNQPQHF. CDR3 DNA: TGCGCCAGCAGCCAAGAGGGGGGGGCGGTAAATCAGCCCCAGCATTTT.